The rows below give T cell receptor beta chains drawn from one sample of a study of cytomegalovirus exposure and HLA in healthy donors. Some clones are missing from TCRdb's copy, which holds only in-frame ones; the method was immunoSEQ multiplex PCR. The sample shows 70,000 to 100,000 clones, 60% to 80% of them seen only once. Source material: PBMCs. Every receptor here comes from a woman between 50 and 59 years old in good health and CMV-seropositive. CDR3s include the opening cysteine and the closing phenylalanine or tryptophan. The order of the fields is V gene, J gene, D gene, clone size, CDR3 DNA, CDR3 protein. D genes are given only for firm matches. The size of a clone is reported for some rows only, either as once, few or many, or as a class for expanded clones.

V gene: TRBV11-1; J gene: TRBJ1-1; D gene: TRBD1; clone size: -; CDR3 DNA: TGTGCCAGCAGCACCCGGACAGGGGGCACTGAAGCTTTCTTT; CDR3 protein: CASSTRTGGTEAFF
V gene: TRBV10-2; J gene: TRBJ2-1; D gene: -; clone size: -; CDR3 DNA: TGCGCCAGCAGTGCAGTTAGGGGGCTGGGAGGTGAGCAGTTCTTC; CDR3 protein: CASSAVRGLGGEQFF
V gene: TRBV30; J gene: TRBJ1-6; D gene: -; clone size: -; CDR3 DNA: TGTGCCTGGAGGCCGGGGGGGAATTCACCCCTCCACTTT; CDR3 protein: CAWRPGGNSPLHF
V gene: TRBV10-3; J gene: TRBJ1-5; D gene: TRBD1; clone size: -; CDR3 DNA: TGTGCCATCAGTGCCACAGGGGATCAGCCCCAGCATTTT; CDR3 protein: CAISATGDQPQHF
V gene: TRBV2; J gene: TRBJ2-2; D gene: -; clone size: -; CDR3 DNA: TGTGCCAGCAGCCCCAGACAGGCCGGGGAGCTGTTTTTT; CDR3 protein: CASSPRQAGELFF
V gene: TRBV27; J gene: TRBJ2-1; D gene: TRBD2; clone size: -; CDR3 DNA: TGTGCCAGCAGTTTAAGCGGGGGGCCCTACAATGAGCAGTTCTTC; CDR3 protein: CASSLSGGPYNEQFF
V gene: TRBV18; J gene: TRBJ2-3; D gene: -; clone size: -; CDR3 DNA: TGTGCCAGCTCTACGAGGGAACGCGATACGCAGTATTTT; CDR3 protein: CASSTRERDTQYF
V gene: TRBV6-1; J gene: TRBJ1-4; D gene: -; clone size: -; CDR3 DNA: TGTGCCAGCAGTGTCAGGCCGGGAGGGGGTGAAAAACTGTTTTTT; CDR3 protein: CASSVRPGGGEKLFF
V gene: TRBV6-1; J gene: TRBJ2-7; D gene: TRBD1; clone size: -; CDR3 DNA: TGTGCCAGCAGTGATGACCAGGGGGCTGACTACGAGCAGTACTTC; CDR3 protein: CASSDDQGADYEQYF
V gene: TRBV6-1; J gene: TRBJ2-3; D gene: -; clone size: few; CDR3 DNA: TGTGCCAGCAGTGAAGGAACGGGAAGCACAGATACGCAGTATTTT; CDR3 protein: CASSEGTGSTDTQYF
V gene: TRBV5-4; J gene: TRBJ1-2; D gene: TRBD1; clone size: -; CDR3 DNA: TGTGCCAGCAGCTATAATGACAGGGAGGTCTACACCTTC; CDR3 protein: CASSYNDREVYTF
V gene: TRBV7-8; J gene: TRBJ1-3; D gene: -; clone size: -; CDR3 DNA: TGTGCCAGCAGCTTAGCGGTGGGCGGGATTGGAAACACCATATATTTT; CDR3 protein: CASSLAVGGIGNTIYF
V gene: TRBV7-8; J gene: TRBJ1-5; D gene: -; clone size: -; CDR3 DNA: TGTGCCAGCAGCTTAGCGGTCACAGGGTATCAGCCCCAGCATTTT; CDR3 protein: CASSLAVTGYQPQHF
V gene: TRBV2; J gene: TRBJ2-7; D gene: TRBD2; clone size: once; CDR3 DNA: TGTGCCAGCAGTCCTCTAGCGGGGGCCTACGAGCAGTACTTC; CDR3 protein: CASSPLAGAYEQYF
V gene: TRBV5-1; J gene: TRBJ2-1; D gene: TRBD1; clone size: -; CDR3 DNA: TGCGCCAGCAGCTTAAACAGGGGTGATGAGCAGTTCTTC; CDR3 protein: CASSLNRGDEQFF
V gene: TRBV27; J gene: TRBJ2-7; D gene: -; clone size: -; CDR3 DNA: TGTGCCAGCAGTTTATCGGGACCGGGACTGCGCTACGAGCAGTACTTC; CDR3 protein: CASSLSGPGLRYEQYF
V gene: TRBV21-1; J gene: TRBJ2-1; D gene: -; clone size: -; CDR3 DNA: TGTGCCACCCCCACAGCCAATCCAACCTACAATGAGCAGTTCTTC; CDR3 protein: CATPTANPTYNEQFF
V gene: TRBV6-1; J gene: TRBJ1-5; D gene: TRBD1; clone size: -; CDR3 DNA: TGTGCCAGCCGTTCACAGGGGACGAATCAGCCCCAGCATTTT; CDR3 protein: CASRSQGTNQPQHF
V gene: TRBV10-3; J gene: TRBJ2-2; D gene: TRBD2; clone size: -; CDR3 DNA: TGTGCCATCAGTGAGTCTCTAGCGGGAGGGTTGCTGTTTTTT; CDR3 protein: CAISESLAGGLLFF
V gene: TRBV12-5; J gene: TRBJ1-2; D gene: -; clone size: -; CDR3 DNA: TGTGCTCGCGCGGGGGGGTTGGAAGGCTACACCTTC; CDR3 protein: CARAGGLEGYTF
V gene: TRBV5-1; J gene: TRBJ1-1; D gene: -; clone size: few; CDR3 DNA: TGCGCCAGCAGCCCTAGGACAGCCTACACTGAAGCTTTCTTT; CDR3 protein: CASSPRTAYTEAFF
V gene: TRBV2; J gene: TRBJ2-5; D gene: TRBD2; clone size: once; CDR3 DNA: TGTGCCAGCCGGGCGGGGTGGCGGGAGGGCTCAGAGACCCAGTACTTC; CDR3 protein: CASRAGWREGSETQYF
V gene: TRBV27; J gene: TRBJ2-7; D gene: -; clone size: -; CDR3 DNA: TGTGCCAGCAGTTTTAAAGGGCAGGGGCCCGCCTACGAGCAGTACTTC; CDR3 protein: CASSFKGQGPAYEQYF